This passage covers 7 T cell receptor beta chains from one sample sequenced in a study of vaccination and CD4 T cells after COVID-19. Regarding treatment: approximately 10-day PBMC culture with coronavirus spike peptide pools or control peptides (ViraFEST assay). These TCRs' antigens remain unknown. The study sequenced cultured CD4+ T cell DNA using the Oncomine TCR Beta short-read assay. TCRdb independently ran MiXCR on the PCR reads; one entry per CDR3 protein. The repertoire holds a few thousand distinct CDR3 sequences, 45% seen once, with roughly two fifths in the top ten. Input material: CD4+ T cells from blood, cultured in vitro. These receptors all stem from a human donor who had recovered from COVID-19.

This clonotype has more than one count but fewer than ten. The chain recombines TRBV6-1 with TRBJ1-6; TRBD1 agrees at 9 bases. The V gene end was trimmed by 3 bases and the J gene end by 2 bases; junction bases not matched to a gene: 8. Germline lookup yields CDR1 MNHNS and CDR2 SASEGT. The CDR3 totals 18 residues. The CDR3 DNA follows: TGTGCCAGCAGTGACTTTTCTCGGACAGGGGCCTATAATTCACCCCTCCACTTT. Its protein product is CASSDFSRTGAYNSPLHF.

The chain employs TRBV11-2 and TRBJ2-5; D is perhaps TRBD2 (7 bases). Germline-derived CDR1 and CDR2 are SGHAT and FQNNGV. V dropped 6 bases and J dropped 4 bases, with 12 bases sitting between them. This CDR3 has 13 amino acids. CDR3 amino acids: CASRGGALETQYF. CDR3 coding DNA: TGTGCCAGCAGGGGGGGGGCGTTAGAGACCCAGTACTTC. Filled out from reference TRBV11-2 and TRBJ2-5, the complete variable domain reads EAGVAQSPRYKIIEKRQSVAFWCNPISGHATLYWYQQILGQGPKLLIQFQNNGVVDDSQLPKDRFSAERLKGVDSTLKIQPAKLEDSAVYLCASRGGALETQYFGPGTRLLVL.

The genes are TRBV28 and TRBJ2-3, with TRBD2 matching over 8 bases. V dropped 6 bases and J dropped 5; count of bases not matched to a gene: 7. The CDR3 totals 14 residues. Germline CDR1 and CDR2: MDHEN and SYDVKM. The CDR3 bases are TGTGCCAGCAGAACCGGGGGGGGGCGAGATACGCAGTATTTT. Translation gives CASRTGGGRDTQYF.

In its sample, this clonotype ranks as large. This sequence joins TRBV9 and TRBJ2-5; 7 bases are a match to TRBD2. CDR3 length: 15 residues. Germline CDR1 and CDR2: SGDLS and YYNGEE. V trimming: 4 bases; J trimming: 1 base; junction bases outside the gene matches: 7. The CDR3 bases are TGTGCCAGCAGCCCACAAGGACTAGTCCAAGAGACCCAGTACTTC. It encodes CASSPQGLVQETQYF.

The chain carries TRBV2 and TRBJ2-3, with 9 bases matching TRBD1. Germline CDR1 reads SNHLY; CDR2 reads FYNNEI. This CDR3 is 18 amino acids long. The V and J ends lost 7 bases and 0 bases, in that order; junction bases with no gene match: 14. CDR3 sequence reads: CASNVVRTGALSTDTQYF. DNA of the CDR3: TGTGCCAGCAATGTGGTAAGGACAGGGGCTTTGAGCACAGATACGCAGTATTTT.

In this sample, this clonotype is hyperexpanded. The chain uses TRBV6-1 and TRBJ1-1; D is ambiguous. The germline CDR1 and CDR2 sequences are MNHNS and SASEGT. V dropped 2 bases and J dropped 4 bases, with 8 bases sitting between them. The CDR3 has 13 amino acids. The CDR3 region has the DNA TGTGCCAGCAGTGAATTGAGGGTCACTGAAGCTTTCTTT. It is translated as CASSELRVTEAFF.

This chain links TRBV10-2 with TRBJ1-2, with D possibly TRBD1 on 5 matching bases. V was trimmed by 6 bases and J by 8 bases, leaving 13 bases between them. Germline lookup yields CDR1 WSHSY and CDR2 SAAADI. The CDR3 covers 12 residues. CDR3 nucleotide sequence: TGCGCCAGCAGGGGGTGGGGCCGGGGCTACACCTTC. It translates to CASRGWGRGYTF.